This T cell receptor beta chain is drawn from a study of cytomegalovirus exposure and HLA in healthy donors. Sequenced by immunoSEQ multiplex PCR; TCRdb stores in-frame clones only, minus some. The sample includes 200,000 to 300,000 clones, about 90% of them seen just once. This sequence was found in a woman aged 30 to 39 in good health and CMV-seronegative. The specimen was PBMCs.

In DNA, the CDR3 is TGTGCCAGCAGCCCGGCGCGCACAGATACGCAGTATTTT. This codes for CASSPARTDTQYF. This sequence joins TRBV7-2 and TRBJ2-3; D remains unclear. The germline V gene has CDR1 SGHTA and CDR2 FQGNSA. The V end lost 5 bases, the J end lost 1 base, and 7 bases lay between the germline ends. The CDR3 runs to 13 residues.